This T cell receptor beta chain was recovered during a study of cytomegalovirus exposure and HLA in healthy donors. The ends were cut back, 1 base at V and 0 bases at J, with 19 bases in the middle. This CDR3 has 20 amino acids. The germline V gene has CDR1 SGHVS and CDR2 FNYEAQ. General study points: The majority of CMV-associated TCR beta chains were reported as apparently HLA-restricted in a later analysis. Many donors shared some public TCRs, even though most TCR sequences were rare.

Of note for this clone: Antigen: not known.

PCR primers comprised 60 Vbeta and 13 Jbeta primers. Authors' data handling: As a later analysis found, there were approximately 80 million unique TCR beta chains, of which 8.5 million to 14 million were shared. The repertoire was sequenced with immunoSEQ multiplex PCR; TCRdb's copy has only in-frame clones and lacks some. V, J and clone size were drawn from that table, and D and trimming were deduced from the DNA. The sample has around 250,000 clones, around 90% seen once. Specimen: PBMCs. The rearrangement uses TRBV7-6 and TRBJ1-6, with D tentatively TRBD1 (5 bases). This clonotype was sampled from a girl aged 2-9 years in good health and CMV-seronegative. As DNA, the CDR3 is TGTGCCAGCAGCTTAGTTCAGGGAGCTATCGGGAGCTCCTATAATTCACCCCTCCACTTT. Translation gives CASSLVQGAIGSSYNSPLHF.